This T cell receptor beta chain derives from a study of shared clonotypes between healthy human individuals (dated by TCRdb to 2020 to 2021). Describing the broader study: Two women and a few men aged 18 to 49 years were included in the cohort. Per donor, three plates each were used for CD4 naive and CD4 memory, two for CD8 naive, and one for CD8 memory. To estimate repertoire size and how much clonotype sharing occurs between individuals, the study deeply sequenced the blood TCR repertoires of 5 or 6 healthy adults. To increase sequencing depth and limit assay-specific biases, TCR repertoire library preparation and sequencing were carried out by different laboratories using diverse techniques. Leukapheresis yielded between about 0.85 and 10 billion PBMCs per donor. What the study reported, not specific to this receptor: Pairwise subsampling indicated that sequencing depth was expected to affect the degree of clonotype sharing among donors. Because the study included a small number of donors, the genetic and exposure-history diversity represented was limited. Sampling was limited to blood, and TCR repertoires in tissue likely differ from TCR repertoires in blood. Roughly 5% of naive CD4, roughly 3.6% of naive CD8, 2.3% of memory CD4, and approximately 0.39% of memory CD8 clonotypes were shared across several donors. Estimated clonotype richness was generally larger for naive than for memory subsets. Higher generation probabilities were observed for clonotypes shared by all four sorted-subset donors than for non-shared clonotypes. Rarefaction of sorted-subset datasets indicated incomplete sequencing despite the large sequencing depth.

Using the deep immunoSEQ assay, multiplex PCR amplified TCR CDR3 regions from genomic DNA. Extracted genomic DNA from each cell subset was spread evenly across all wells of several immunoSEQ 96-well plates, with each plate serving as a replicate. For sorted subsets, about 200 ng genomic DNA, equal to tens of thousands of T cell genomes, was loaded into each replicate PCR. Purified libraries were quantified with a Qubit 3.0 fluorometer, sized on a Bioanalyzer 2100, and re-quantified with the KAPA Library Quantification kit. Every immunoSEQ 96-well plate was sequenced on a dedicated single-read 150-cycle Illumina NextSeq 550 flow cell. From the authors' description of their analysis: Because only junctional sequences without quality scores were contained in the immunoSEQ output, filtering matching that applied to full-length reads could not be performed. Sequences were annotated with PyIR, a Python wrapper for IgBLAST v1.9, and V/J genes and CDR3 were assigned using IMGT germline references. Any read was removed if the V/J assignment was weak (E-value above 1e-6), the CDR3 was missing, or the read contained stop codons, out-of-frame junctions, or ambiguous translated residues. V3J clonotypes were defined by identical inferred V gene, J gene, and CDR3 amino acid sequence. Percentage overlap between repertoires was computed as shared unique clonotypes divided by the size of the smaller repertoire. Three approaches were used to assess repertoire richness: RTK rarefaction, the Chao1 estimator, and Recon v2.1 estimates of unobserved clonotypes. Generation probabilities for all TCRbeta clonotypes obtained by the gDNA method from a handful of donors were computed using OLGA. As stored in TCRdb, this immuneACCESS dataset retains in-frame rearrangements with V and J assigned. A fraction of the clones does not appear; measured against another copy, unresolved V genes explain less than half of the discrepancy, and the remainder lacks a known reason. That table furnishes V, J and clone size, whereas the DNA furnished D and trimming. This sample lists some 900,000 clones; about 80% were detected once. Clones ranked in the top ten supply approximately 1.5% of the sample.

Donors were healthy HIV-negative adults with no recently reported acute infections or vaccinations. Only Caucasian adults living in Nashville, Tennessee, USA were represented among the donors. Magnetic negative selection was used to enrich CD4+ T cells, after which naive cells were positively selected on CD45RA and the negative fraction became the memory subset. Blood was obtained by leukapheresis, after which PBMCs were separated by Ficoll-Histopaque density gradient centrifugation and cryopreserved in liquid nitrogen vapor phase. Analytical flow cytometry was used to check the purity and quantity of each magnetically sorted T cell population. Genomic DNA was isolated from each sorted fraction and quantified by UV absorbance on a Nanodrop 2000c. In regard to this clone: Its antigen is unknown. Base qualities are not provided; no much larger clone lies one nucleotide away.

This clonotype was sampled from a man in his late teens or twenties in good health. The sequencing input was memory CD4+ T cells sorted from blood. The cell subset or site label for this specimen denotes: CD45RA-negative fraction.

CDR3 region: CASSFYRLAGNTDTQYF. In nucleotides, the sequence is TGTGCCAGCAGCTTTTACCGACTAGCGGGAAACACAGATACGCAGTATTTT. The chain uses TRBV7-9 and TRBJ2-3, with 11 bases in between that match TRBD2. The CDR3 measures 17 amino acids from cysteine to phenylalanine. Just the 51-base CDR3 DNA is kept, in frame starting at base 1. Trimmed from V: 3 bases; trimmed from J: 2 bases; junction bases lacking a gene match: 7. Reading the germline V gene (reference sequence) gives CDR1 SEHNR and CDR2 FQNEAQ.